This TCR beta chain was captured in a study of cytomegalovirus exposure and HLA in healthy donors. Overall study results and limits: Researchers reported that a few CMV-associated chains were confirmed in vitro as CMV antigen-specific. In a later analysis, a missense DCLRE1C variant was linked to TCR beta V- and J-gene trimming.

On this clone: Its target is not known.

The length of the CDR3 is 13 residues. CDR1 is SGHAT and CDR2 is FQNNGV in the germline V gene. V was trimmed by 5 bases and J by 3 bases, leaving 11 bases between them. In the PCR, 60 Vbeta and 13 Jbeta primers were used. Generated by immunoSEQ multiplex PCR, the TCRdb table keeps only in-frame clones and is missing some. This sample's table has 60,000 to 80,000 clones. The source material was PBMCs. The chain combines TRBV11-2 with TRBJ2-7, with TRBD1 as a possible D gene (6 bases). The TCR comes from a boy aged 5-17 years in good health and CMV-seronegative. DNA for the CDR3: TGTGCCAGCAGCGCCTGGGACAACTACGAGCAGTACTTC. Its translation is CASSAWDNYEQYF.